There are many counts of the clone carrying this T cell receptor beta chain. Antigen: not known. This record belongs to a study of early T cells in non-severe SARS-CoV-2 infection. Study information: Whole-blood bulk RNA, unsorted, was sequenced, and chains were unpaired. Regarding the study as a whole: The VDJdb matching leaned toward anti-spike CD8 responses and overlooked private and CD4 specificities.

Attachment of unique molecular identifiers was made to individual cDNA molecules. TCRdb passed the 5' RACE reads through MiXCR, listing each CDR3 protein once. The data hold some 54,000 distinct CDR3 sequences, with 11% observed a single time. Germline lookup yields CDR1 DFQATT and CDR2 SNEGSKA (reference sequence). This CDR3 is 14 amino acids long. Deletions cut 3 bases from V and 2 bases from J, with 13 bases between. The rearrangement links TRBV20-1 to TRBJ1-2; D perhaps matches TRBD1 (5 bases). This TCR was sampled from an adult who was a healthcare worker with PCR-confirmed SARS-CoV-2 infection or an uninfected control (not recorded which). Specimen: whole blood. This chain's CDR3 is CSASVEGLNYGYTF. CDR3 bases: TGCAGTGCTAGTGTGGAGGGGTTAAACTATGGCTACACCTTC.